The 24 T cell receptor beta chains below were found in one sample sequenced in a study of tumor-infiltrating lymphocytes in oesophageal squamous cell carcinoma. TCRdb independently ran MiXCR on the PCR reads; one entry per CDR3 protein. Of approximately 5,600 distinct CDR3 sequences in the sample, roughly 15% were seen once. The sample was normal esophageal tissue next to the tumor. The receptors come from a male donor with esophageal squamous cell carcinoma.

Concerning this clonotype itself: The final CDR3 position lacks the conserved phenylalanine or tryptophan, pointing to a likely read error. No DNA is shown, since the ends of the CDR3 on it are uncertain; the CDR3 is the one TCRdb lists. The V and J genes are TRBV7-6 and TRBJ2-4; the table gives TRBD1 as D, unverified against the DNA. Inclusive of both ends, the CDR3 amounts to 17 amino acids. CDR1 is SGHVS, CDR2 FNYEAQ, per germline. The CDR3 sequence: CASSLTGGAFHEQYFGN.

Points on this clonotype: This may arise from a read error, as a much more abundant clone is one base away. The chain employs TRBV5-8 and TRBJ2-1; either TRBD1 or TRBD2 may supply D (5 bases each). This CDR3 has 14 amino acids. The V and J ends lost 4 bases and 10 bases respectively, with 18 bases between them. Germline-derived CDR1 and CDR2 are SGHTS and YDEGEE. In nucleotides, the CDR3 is TGTGCCAGCAGCACCTGGGACGGCTCCTACGAGCAGTTCTTC. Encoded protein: CASSTWDGSYEQFF.

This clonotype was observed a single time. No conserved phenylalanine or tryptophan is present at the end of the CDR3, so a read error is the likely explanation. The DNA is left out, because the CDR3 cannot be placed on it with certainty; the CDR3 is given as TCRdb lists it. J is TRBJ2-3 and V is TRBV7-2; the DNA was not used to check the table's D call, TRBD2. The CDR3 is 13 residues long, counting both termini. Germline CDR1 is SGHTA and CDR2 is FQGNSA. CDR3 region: CASSSTFEQYFGP.

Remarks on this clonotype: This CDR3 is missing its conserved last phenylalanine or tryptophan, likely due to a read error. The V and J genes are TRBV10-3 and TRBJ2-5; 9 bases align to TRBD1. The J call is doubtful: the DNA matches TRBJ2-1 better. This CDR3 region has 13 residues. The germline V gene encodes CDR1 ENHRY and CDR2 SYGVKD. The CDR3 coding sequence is TGTGCCATCCGTCCGGGACAGGGTGTCGAGCAGTTCTCC. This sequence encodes CAIRPGQGVEQFS.

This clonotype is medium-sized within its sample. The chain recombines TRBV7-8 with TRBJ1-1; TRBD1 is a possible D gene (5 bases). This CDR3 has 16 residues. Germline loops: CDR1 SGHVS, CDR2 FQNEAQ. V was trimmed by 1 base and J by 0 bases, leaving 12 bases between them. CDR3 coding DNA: TGTGCCAGCAGCTTAGGTCAGGGCTGGGTGAACACTGAAGCTTTCTTT. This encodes CASSLGQGWVNTEAFF.

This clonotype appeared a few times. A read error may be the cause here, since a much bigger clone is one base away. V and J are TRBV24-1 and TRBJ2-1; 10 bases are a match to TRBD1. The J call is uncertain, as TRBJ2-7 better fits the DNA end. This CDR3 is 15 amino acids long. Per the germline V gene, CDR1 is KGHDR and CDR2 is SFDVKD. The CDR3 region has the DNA TGTGCCACCAGTTGGGGACAGGGGTCCTACAATGAGCAGTACTTC. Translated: CATSWGQGSYNEQYF.

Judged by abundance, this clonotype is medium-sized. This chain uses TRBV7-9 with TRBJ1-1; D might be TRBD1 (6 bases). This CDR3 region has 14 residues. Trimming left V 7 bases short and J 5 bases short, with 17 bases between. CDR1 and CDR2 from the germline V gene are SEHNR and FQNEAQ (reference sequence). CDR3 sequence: CASTLSGGGTEAFF. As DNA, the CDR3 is TGTGCCAGCACCCTGTCCGGGGGCGGGACTGAAGCTTTCTTT.

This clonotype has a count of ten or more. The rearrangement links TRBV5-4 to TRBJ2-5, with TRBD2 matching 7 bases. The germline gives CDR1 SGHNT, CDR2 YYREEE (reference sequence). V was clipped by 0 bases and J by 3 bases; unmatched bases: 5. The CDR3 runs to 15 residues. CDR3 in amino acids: CASSLDSGGKETQYF. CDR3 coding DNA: TGTGCCAGCAGCTTGGATTCGGGGGGTAAAGAGACCCAGTACTTC. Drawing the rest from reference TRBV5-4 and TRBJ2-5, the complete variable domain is ETGVTQSPTHLIKTRGQQVTLRCSSQSGHNTVSWYQQALGQGPQFIFQYYREEENGRGNFPPRFSGLQFPNYSSELNVNALELDDSALYLCASSLDSGGKETQYFGPGTRLLVL.

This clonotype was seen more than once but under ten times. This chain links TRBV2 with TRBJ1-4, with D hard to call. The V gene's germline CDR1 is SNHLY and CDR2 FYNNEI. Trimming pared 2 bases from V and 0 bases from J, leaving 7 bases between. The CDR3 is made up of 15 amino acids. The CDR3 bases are TGTGCCAGCAGTGAAATGGGGACAACTAATGAAAAACTGTTTTTT. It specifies CASSEMGTTNEKLFF.

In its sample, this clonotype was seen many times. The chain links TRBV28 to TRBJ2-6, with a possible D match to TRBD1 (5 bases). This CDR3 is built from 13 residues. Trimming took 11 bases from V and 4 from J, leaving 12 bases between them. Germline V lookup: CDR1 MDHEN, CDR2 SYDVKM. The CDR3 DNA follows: TGTGCCTCCGTAGGGGCCGGGGCCAACGTCCTGACTTTC. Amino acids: CASVGAGANVLTF.

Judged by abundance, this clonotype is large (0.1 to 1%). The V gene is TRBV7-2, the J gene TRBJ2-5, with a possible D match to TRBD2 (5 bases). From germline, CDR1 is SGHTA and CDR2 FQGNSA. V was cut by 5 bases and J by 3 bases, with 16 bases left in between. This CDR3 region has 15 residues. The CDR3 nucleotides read TGTGCCAGCAGCCCAGTCGGCAGGCGGGAAGAGACCCAGTACTTC. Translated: CASSPVGRREETQYF.

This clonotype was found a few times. The CDR3 loop reads CSAVAGAGSNQPQHF. CDR3 DNA: TGCAGTGCAGTGGCGGGGGCGGGTAGCAATCAGCCCCAGCATTTT. The chain uses TRBV20-1 and TRBJ1-5, with TRBD1 as a possible D gene (6 bases). V lost 6 bases and J 0 bases, leaving 15 bases between the germline ends. CDR3 size: 15 residues. Germline-derived CDR1 and CDR2 are DFQATT and SNEGSKA (reference sequence).

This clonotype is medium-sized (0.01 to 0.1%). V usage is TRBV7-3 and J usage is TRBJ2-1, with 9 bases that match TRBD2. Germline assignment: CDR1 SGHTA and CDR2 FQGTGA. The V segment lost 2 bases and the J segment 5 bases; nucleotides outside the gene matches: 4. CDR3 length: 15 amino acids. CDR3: CASSLGAGGHNEQFF. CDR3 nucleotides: TGTGCCAGCAGCTTAGGAGCGGGGGGCCACAATGAGCAGTTCTTC.

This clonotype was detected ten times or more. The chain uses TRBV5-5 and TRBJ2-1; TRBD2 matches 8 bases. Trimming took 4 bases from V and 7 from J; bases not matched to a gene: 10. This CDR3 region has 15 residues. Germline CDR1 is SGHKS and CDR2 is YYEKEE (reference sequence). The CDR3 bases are TGTGCCAGCAGCGTAACGGGACTAGTTACAAATGAGCAGTTCTTC. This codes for CASSVTGLVTNEQFF.

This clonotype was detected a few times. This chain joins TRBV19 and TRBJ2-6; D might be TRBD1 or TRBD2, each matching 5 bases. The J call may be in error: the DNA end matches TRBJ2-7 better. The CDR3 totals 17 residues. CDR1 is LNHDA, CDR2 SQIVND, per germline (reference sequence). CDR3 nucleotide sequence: TGTGCCAGTAGTATATTGACCCCGGGGCCAGAATCAAAAGAGCAGTACTTC. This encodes CASSILTPGPESKEQYF.

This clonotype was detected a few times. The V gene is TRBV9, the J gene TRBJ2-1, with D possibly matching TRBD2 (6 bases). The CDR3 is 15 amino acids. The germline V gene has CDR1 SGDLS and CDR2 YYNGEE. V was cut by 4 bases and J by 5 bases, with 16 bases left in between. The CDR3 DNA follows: TGTGCCAGCAGCCCAAGACCCAGACTAGACAATGAGCAGTTCTTC. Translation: CASSPRPRLDNEQFF. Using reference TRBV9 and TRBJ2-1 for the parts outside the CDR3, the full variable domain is DSGVTQTPKHLITATGQRVTLRCSPRSGDLSVYWYQQSLDQGLQFLIQYYNGEERAKGNILERFSAQQFPDLHSELNLSSLELGDSALYFCASSPRPRLDNEQFFGPGTRLTVL.

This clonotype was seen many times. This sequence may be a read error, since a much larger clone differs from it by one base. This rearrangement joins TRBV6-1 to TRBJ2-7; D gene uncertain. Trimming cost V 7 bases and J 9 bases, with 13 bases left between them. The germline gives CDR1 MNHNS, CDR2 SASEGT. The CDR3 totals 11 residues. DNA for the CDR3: TGTGCCAGCAAAGGACCCCAAGGGCAGTACTTC. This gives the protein CASKGPQGQYF.

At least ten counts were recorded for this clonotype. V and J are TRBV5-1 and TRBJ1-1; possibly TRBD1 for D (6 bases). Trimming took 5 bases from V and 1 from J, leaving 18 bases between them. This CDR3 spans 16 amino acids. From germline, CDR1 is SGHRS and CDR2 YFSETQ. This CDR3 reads CASSPSTGARNTEAFF. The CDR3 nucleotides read TGCGCCAGCAGTCCGTCGACAGGTGCCCGGAACACTGAAGCTTTCTTT.

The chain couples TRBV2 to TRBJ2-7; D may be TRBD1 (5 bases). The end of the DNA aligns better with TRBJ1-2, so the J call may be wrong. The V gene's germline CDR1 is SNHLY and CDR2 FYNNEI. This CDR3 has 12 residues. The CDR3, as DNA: TGTGCCAGCAGGACAGATAACTATGGCTACACCTTC. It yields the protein CASRTDNYGYTF.

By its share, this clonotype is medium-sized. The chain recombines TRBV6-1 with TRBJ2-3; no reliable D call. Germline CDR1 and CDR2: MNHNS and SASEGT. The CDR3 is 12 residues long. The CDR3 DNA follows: TGTGATCTAGGCGGTAGCACAGATACGCAGTATTTT. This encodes CDLGGSTDTQYF.

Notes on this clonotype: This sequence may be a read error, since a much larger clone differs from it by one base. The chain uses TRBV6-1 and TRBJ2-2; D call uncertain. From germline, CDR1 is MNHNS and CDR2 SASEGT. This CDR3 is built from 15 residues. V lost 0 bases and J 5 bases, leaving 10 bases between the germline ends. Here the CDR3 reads CASSEATGATGELFF. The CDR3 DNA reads TGTGCCAGCAGTGAAGCGACGGGTGCTACCGGGGAGCTGTTTTTT.

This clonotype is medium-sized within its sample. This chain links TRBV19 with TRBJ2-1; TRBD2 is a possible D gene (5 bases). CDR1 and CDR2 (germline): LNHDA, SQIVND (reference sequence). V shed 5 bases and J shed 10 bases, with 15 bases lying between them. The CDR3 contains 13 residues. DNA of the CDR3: TGTGCCAGTAGTCCCCGGACTTCTGGCGAGCAGTTCTTC. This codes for CASSPRTSGEQFF.

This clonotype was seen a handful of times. The CDR3 DNA reads TGTGCCAGCAGTCTTAGAAGACCGGGAAACGGGGAGCTGTTTTTT. Protein product: CASSLRRPGNGELFF. V and J are TRBV5-3 and TRBJ2-2, with a weak D call TRBD2 (5 bases). Being an ORF, TRBV5-3 has a function that is uncertain. This CDR3 contains 15 residues. The germline V and J ends were trimmed by 8 bases and 7 bases, with 21 bases remaining between them.

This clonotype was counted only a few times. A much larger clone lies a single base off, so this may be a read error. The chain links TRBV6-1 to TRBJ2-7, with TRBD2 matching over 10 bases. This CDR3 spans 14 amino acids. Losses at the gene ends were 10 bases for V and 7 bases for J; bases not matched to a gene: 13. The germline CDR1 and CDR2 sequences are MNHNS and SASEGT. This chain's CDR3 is CATAGLAMGNEQYF. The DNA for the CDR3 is TGTGCCACTGCGGGACTAGCGATGGGGAATGAGCAGTACTTC.